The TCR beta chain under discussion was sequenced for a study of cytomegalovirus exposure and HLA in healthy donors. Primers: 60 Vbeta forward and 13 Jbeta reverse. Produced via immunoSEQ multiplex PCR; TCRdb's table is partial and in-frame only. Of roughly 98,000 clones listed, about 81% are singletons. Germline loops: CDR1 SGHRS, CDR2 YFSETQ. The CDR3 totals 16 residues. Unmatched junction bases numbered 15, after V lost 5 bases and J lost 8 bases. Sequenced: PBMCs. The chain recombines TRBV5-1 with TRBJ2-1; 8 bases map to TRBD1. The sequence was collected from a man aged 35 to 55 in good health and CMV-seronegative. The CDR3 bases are TGCGCCAGCAGTCCCGAGGGGGGACAGGTAAACGATGAGCAGTTCTTC. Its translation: CASSPEGGQVNDEQFF.